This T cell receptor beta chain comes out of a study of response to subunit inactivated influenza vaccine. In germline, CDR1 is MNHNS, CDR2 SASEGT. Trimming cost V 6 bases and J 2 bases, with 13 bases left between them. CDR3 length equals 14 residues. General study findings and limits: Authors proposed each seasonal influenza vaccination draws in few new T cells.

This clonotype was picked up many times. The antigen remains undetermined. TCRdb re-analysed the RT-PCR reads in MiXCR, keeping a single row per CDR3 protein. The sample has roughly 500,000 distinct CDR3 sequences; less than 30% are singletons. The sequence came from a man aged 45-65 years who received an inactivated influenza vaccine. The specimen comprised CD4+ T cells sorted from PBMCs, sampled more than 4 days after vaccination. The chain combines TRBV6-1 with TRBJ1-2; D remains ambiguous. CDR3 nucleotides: TGTGCCAGCAGCGAACCTGTCGGGAACTATGGCTACACCTTC. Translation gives CASSEPVGNYGYTF.